These T cell receptor beta chains were read from a single sample in a study of T cell repertoires in cytomegalovirus infection. TCRdb used MiXCR to reprocess the reads, holding one entry per CDR3 protein. The sample contains about 260,000 distinct CDR3 sequences, roughly an eighth of which appear only once. The source material was PBMCs. The receptor source for this set is a human donor in good health (CMV status not recorded). Some clones in this sample may be carry-over from other donors' samples. Each CDR3 is given with its conserved first and last residue. Fields, in order: D gene, J gene, CDR3 length, clone size, V gene, CDR3 DNA, CDR3 protein. D genes are given only for firm matches. Where a row states a size, it is once, few, many or the class of an expanded clone; other rows omit it.

D: -; J: TRBJ1-3; length: 16; size: many; V: TRBV6-1; DNA: TGTGCCAGCAGTGTCGTGCCCGGGGCCTCTGGAAACACCATATATTTT; CDR3: CASSVVPGASGNTIYF
D: TRBD2; J: TRBJ2-1; length: 16; size: few; V: TRBV6-5; DNA: TGTGCCAGCAGTTACACACTAGCGGGAGGGCGCAATGAGCAGTTCTTC; CDR3: CASSYTLAGGRNEQFF
D: -; J: TRBJ1-5; length: 17; size: few; V: TRBV28; DNA: TGTGCCAGCAGTTTATGGGGACCGGGGGAGAATAATCAGCCCCAGCATTTT; CDR3: CASSLWGPGENNQPQHF
D: TRBD1; J: TRBJ1-1; length: 15; size: few; V: TRBV20-1; DNA: TGCAGTGCTGGAAAGCCCCTGACAGGGGGGACTGAAGCTTTCTTT; CDR3: CSAGKPLTGGTEAFF
D: TRBD2; J: TRBJ2-3; length: 15; size: -; V: TRBV20-1; DNA: TGCAGTGCCCTAGCGGGAGGGCCCGGCACAGATACGCAGTATTTT; CDR3: CSALAGGPGTDTQYF
D: -; J: TRBJ2-7; length: 13; size: many; V: TRBV7-9; DNA: TGTGCCAGCAGCTTAGCCAGGGACTACGAGCAGTACTTC; CDR3: CASSLARDYEQYF
D: TRBD1; J: TRBJ2-3; length: 16; size: few; V: TRBV7-3; DNA: TGTGCCAGCAGCAAGGGACAGGGTGTAGGAACAGATACGCAGTATTTT; CDR3: CASSKGQGVGTDTQYF
D: -; J: TRBJ2-1; length: 13; size: many; V: TRBV7-2; DNA: TGTGCCAGCAGCTTACAGGCAGACAATGAGCAGTTCTTC; CDR3: CASSLQADNEQFF
D: -; J: TRBJ1-5; length: 14; size: -; V: TRBV5-6; DNA: TGTGCCAGCAGCTTGATGGGCCCTCTTCAGCCCCAGCATTTT; CDR3: CASSLMGPLQPQHF
D: -; J: TRBJ1-2; length: 15; size: many; V: TRBV6-1; DNA: TGTGCCACCTCATCTAGAGGCGCTTATCGCTATGGCTACACCTTC; CDR3: CATSSRGAYRYGYTF